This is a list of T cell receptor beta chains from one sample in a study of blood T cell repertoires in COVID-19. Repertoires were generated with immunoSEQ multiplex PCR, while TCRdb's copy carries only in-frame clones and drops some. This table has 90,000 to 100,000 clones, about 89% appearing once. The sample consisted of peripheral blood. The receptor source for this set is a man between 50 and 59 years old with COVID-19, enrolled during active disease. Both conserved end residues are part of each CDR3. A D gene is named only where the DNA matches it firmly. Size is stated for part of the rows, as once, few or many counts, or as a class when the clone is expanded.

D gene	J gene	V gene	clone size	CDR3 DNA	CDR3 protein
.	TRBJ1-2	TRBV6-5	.	TGTGCCAGCAGTTACGCACCACAATATGGCTACACCTTC	CASSYAPQYGYTF
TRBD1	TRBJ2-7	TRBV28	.	TGTGCCAGCAGTACCGGGACAGAGAAGTACGAGCAGTACTTC	CASSTGTEKYEQYF
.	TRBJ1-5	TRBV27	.	TGTGCCAGCAGTTTATCAGACTCAAGCAATCAGCCCCAGCATTTT	CASSLSDSSNQPQHF
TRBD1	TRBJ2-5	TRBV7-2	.	TGTGCCAGCAGCTTGCGGCAGGGGGCGCGGACCCAGTACTTC	CASSLRQGARTQYF
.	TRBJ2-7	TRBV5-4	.	TGTGCCAGCAGCTTGATGACATCTCCCTACGAGCAGTACTTC	CASSLMTSPYEQYF
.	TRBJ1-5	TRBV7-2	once	TGTGCCAGCAGCGGAGGGAGGGACCAGCCCCAGCATTTT	CASSGGRDQPQHF
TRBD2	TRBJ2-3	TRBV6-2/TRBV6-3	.	TGTGCCAGCAGCGGGACTAGGCTTAGAGATACGCAGTATTTT	CASSGTRLRDTQYF
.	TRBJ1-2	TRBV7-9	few	TGTGCCAGCAGCTTAAGAGGGGGGGAGATCTATGGCTACACCTTC	CASSLRGGEIYGYTF
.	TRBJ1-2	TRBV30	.	TGTGCCTGGAGAGCCAGGACAGCTGCTAATGACTATGGCTACACCTTC	CAWRARTAANDYGYTF
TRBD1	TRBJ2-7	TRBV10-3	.	TGTGCCGCGGGCGGTGGGGACAGAAATTTTTACGAGCAGTACTTC	CAAGGGDRNFYEQYF
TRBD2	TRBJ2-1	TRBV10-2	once	TGCGCCAGCAGTAGAGATTGGACTAGCGGGGGGGCCACGCATGAGCAGTTCTTC	CASSRDWTSGGATHEQFF
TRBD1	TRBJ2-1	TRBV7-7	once	TGTGCTAGCAGCCAGGGGGCGGGGCTTCAGTCCTACAATGAGCAGTTCTTC	CASSQGAGLQSYNEQFF
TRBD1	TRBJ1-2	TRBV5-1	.	TGCGCCAGCAGCTTGGACAGGGGGCGCGTCTATGGCTACACCTTC	CASSLDRGRVYGYTF
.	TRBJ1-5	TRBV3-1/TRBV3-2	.	TGTGCCAGCAGCCAGGGGGGGGGAAATCAGCCCCAGCATTTT	CASSQGGGNQPQHF
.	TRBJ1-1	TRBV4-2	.	TGTGCCAGCAGCCAAACGCCAGGGACTGAAGCTTTCTTT	CASSQTPGTEAFF
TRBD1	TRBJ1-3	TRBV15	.	TGTGCCACCAGCAGATCCCGGGGACAGGGGGCCAACACCATATATTTT	CATSRSRGQGANTIYF